These 17 T cell receptor beta chains were all obtained from the same sample, sequenced in a study of blood T cell repertoires in COVID-19. Sequencing used immunoSEQ multiplex PCR; TCRdb keeps in-frame clones, though not all of them. There are roughly 39,000 clones in the sample; around 89% occur only once, and approximately 10% lies in the top ten. Sample: peripheral blood. The receptors here all came from a man aged 25 to 40 with active or convalescent COVID-19.

The V and J genes are TRBV28 and TRBJ1-2; 10 nucleotides agree with TRBD1. The V gene's germline CDR1 is MDHEN and CDR2 SYDVKM. V gave up 4 bases and J gave up 0 bases; unmatched junction bases: 2. This CDR3 has 15 residues. The CDR3 sequence: CASSSGQGANYGYTF. The CDR3 nucleotides are TGTGCCAGCAGTTCCGGACAGGGGGCTAACTATGGCTACACCTTC.

The chain has TRBV6-4 and TRBJ1-2, with 9 bases matching TRBD1. V gave up 6 bases and J gave up 8 bases; unmatched junction bases: 7. There are 13 residues in the CDR3. Germline CDR1 MRHNA, CDR2 SNTAGT. CDR3 protein: CASRGHTGGGYTF. In DNA form, the CDR3 reads TGTGCCAGCAGGGGACATACAGGGGGCGGCTACACCTTC.

This chain connects TRBV20-1 to TRBJ1-6; weak D call: TRBD1 (6 bases). The CDR3 length is 19 residues. Deletions cut 3 bases from V and 6 bases from J, with 27 bases between. CDR1 and CDR2 (germline): DFQATT, SNEGSKA (reference sequence). CDR3: CSASMPFRTAFEPNSPLHF. The CDR3 DNA reads as TGCAGTGCTAGTATGCCGTTCCGGACAGCCTTTGAGCCTAATTCACCCCTCCACTTT.

This clone has just a few counts. The CDR3 DNA follows: TGTGCCAGCAGTCACAGACAGGGGGCCGACGAGCAGTACTTC. Translation gives CASSHRQGADEQYF. The chain joins TRBV6-5 to TRBJ2-7; 10 nucleotides agree with TRBD1. Per the germline V gene, CDR1 is MNHEY and CDR2 is SVGAGI. The CDR3 totals 14 residues. The V gene end was trimmed by 5 bases and the J gene end by 5 bases; junction bases not matched to a gene: 6.

The genes are TRBV18 and TRBJ1-4, with D hard to call. The CDR3 runs 15 residues. Trimming left V 0 bases short and J 5 bases short, with 10 bases between. CDR1 and CDR2 (germline): KGHSH, LQKENI. The CDR3 here is CASSPPSERNEKLFF. CDR3 DNA sequence: TGTGCCAGCTCACCACCGTCAGAACGAAATGAAAAACTGTTTTTT.

J is TRBJ2-5 and V is TRBV7-9; no clear D gene. Trimming removed 1 base at V and 1 base at J, with 7 bases between. The CDR3 is 14 amino acids. Germline V lookup: CDR1 SEHNR, CDR2 FQNEAQ (reference sequence). Written as DNA, the CDR3 is TGTGCCAGCAGCTTAGTAGTCCCCCAAGAGACCCAGTACTTC. Its translation: CASSLVVPQETQYF.

CDR3 DNA: TGTGCCAGCAGCTTAGGGGACAGGAGCACCGGGGAGCTGTTTTTT. Residues: CASSLGDRSTGELFF. V gene TRBV7-6 combines with J gene TRBJ2-2; 8 bases line up with TRBD1. This CDR3 is built from 15 residues. Unmatched junction bases numbered 2, after V lost 1 base and J lost 4 bases. Germline assignment: CDR1 SGHVS and CDR2 FNYEAQ. Supplemented by reference TRBV7-6 and TRBJ2-2, the full variable domain reads GAGVSQSPRYKVTKRGQDVALRCDPISGHVSLYWYRQALGQGPEFLTYFNYEAQQDKSGLPNDRFSAERPEGSISTLTIQRTEQRDSAMYRCASSLGDRSTGELFFGEGSRLTVL.

J is TRBJ1-5 and V is TRBV5-8; D might be TRBD1 (5 bases). Germline CDR1 reads SGHTS; CDR2 reads YDEGEE. Trimming removed 4 bases from V and 0 bases from J, with 17 bases in between. This CDR3 has 17 amino acids. This chain's CDR3 is CASSTGGSSYSNQPQHF. As DNA, the CDR3 is TGTGCCAGCAGCACGGGGGGAAGTAGCTATAGCAATCAGCCCCAGCATTTT.

The gene calls are TRBV27 and TRBJ2-7; 8 positions agree with TRBD1. The germline V gene encodes CDR1 MNHEY and CDR2 SMNVEV (reference sequence). J was trimmed by 4 bases and V by 3 bases; bases with no gene match: 8. The CDR3 covers 15 residues. CDR3 amino acids: CASSFFAGGLYEQYF. In DNA form, the CDR3 reads TGTGCCAGCAGTTTCTTTGCAGGGGGCTTATACGAGCAGTACTTC.

CDR3 nucleotides: TGTGCCAGCAGAGAGAGAGGGGGGGAACCCCTCCACTTT. Protein: CASRERGGEPLHF. The V and J genes are TRBV21-1 and TRBJ1-6. TRBV21-1 is reported as a pseudogene. The CDR3 extends over 13 amino acids.

The chain combines TRBV6-5 with TRBJ2-4; tentatively, D is TRBD1 (6 bases). CDR1 is MNHEY, CDR2 SVGAGI, per germline. This CDR3 comprises 15 residues. V was trimmed by 2 bases and J by 0 bases, leaving 8 bases between them. The CDR3 bases are TGTGCCAGCAGTTACGGGGGCCTAGCCAAAAACATTCAGTACTTC. Amino acid sequence: CASSYGGLAKNIQYF.

V and J are TRBV30 and TRBJ2-3, with D maybe TRBD2 (5 bases). CDR3 length equals 12 residues. The V end was cut by 3 bases, the J end by 7 bases, with 11 bases between. Germline CDR1 reads GTSNPN; CDR2 reads SVGIG (reference sequence). This CDR3 is CAWRVGLHTQYF. In DNA form, the CDR3 reads TGTGCCTGGAGAGTCGGACTCCATACGCAGTATTTT.

The chain combines TRBV5-1 with TRBJ2-5; TRBD2 matches at 10 bases. CDR3 size: 16 residues. Germline loops: CDR1 SGHRS, CDR2 YFSETQ. J lost 2 bases, V lost 3 bases, and 7 bases had no gene match. The DNA for the CDR3 is TGCGCCAGCAGCTGGGCCTTAGCGGGGGGACAAGAGACCCAGTACTTC. This sequence encodes CASSWALAGGQETQYF.

This clone has a single count. This chain joins TRBV9 and TRBJ1-1; 7 bases match TRBD1. Germline V gives CDR1 SGDLS, CDR2 YYNGEE. V was clipped by 4 bases and J by 5 bases; unmatched bases: 14. The CDR3 is made up of 16 amino acids. The CDR3 is CASSPYSGTVETEAFF. CDR3 DNA sequence: TGTGCCAGCAGCCCGTATTCCGGGACAGTCGAAACTGAAGCTTTCTTT.

This clone is medium-sized in the sample. The CDR3 nucleotides are TGTGCCAGCAGCAAACAGGGGAGCACTGAAGCTTTCTTT. As protein: CASSKQGSTEAFF. The J gene is TRBJ1-1, the V gene TRBV6-5; 7 bases fit TRBD1. The CDR3 is 13 amino acids. Unmatched junction bases numbered 5, after V lost 6 bases and J lost 4 bases. The germline gives CDR1 MNHEY, CDR2 SVGAGI.

J is TRBJ1-1 and V is TRBV11-3; no firm D call. Germline V CDR1 and CDR2: SGHNT, YENEEA. V lost 6 bases and J 0 bases, leaving 5 bases between the germline ends. This CDR3 region has 12 residues. The CDR3 DNA sequence: TGTGCCAGCAGTGAGATGAACACTGAAGCTTTCTTT. Translated, it gives CASSEMNTEAFF.

About this clone: Within the sample, other DNA sequences also encode this same CDR3. The chain employs TRBV5-1 and TRBJ2-1; tentatively, D is TRBD2 (6 bases). CDR3 length: 12 residues. Trimming cost V 2 bases and J 8 bases, with 8 bases left between them. The V gene's germline CDR1 is SGHRS and CDR2 YFSETQ. The CDR3 region is CASSFPSDEQFF. For the CDR3, the DNA is TGCGCCAGCAGCTTTCCTAGCGATGAGCAGTTCTTC.